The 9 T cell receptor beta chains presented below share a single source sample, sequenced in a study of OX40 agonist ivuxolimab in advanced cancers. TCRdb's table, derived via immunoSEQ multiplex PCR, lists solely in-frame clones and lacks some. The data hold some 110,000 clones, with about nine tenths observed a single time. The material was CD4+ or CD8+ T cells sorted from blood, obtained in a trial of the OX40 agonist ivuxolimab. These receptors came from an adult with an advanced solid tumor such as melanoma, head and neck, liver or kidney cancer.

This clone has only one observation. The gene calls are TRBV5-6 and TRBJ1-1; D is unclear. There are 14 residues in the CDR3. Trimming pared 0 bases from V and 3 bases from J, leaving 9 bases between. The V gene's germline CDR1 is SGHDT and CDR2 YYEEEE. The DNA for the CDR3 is TGTGCCAGCAGCTTGGCCAGCTGGTACACTGAAGCTTTCTTT. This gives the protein CASSLASWYTEAFF. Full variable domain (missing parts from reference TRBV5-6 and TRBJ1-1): DAGVTQSPTHLIKTRGQQVTLRCSPKSGHDTVSWYQQALGQGPQFIFQYYEEEERQRGNFPDRFSGHQFPNYSSELNVNALLLGDSALYLCASSLASWYTEAFFGQGTRLTVV.

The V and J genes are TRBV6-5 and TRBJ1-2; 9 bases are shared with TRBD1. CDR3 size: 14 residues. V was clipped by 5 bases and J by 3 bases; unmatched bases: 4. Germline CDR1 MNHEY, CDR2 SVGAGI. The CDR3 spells CASSLGQGDYGYTF. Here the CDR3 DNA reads TGTGCCAGCAGTCTGGGACAGGGCGACTATGGCTACACCTTC.

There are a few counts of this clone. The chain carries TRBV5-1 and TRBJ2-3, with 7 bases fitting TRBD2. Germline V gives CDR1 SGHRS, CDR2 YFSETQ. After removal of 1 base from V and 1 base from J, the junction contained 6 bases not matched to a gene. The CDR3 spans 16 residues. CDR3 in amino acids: CASSLTGSGGTDTQYF. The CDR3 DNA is TGCGCCAGCAGCTTGACCGGGAGCGGGGGCACAGATACGCAGTATTTT.

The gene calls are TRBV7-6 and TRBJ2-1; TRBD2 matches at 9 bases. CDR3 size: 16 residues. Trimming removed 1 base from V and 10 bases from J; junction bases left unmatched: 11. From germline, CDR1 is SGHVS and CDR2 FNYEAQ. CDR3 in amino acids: CASSLVVSAGGREQFF. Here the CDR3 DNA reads TGTGCCAGCAGCTTAGTTGTCTCAGCGGGGGGTCGGGAGCAGTTCTTC.

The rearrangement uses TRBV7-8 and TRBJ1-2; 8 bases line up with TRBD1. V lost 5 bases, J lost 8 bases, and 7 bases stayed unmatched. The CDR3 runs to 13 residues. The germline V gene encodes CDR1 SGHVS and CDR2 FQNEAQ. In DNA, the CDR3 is TGTGCCAGCAGCAAGGGACAGGACCTAGGCTACACCTTC. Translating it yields CASSKGQDLGYTF.

The CDR3 here is CSPPFADTQYF. Written as DNA, the CDR3 is TGCAGTCCACCCTTTGCAGATACGCAGTATTTT. This rearrangement joins TRBV20-1 to TRBJ2-3; no definite D call. CDR3 length: 11 amino acids. The ends were cut back, 8 bases at V and 4 bases at J, with 10 bases in the middle. Germline lookup yields CDR1 DFQATT and CDR2 SNEGSKA (reference sequence).

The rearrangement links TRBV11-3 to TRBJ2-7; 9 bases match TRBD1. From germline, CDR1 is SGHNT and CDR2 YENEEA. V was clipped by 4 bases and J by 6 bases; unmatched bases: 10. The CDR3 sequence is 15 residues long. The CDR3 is CASSSASGQGSEQYF. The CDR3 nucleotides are TGTGCCAGCAGCTCAGCGTCGGGACAGGGTTCCGAGCAGTACTTC.

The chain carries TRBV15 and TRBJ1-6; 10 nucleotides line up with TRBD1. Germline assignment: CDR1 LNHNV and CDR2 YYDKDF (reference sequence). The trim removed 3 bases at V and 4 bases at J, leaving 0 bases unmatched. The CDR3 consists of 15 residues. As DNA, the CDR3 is TGTGCCACCAGCAGGGACAGGGGGTATAATTCACCCCTCCACTTT. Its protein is CATSRDRGYNSPLHF.

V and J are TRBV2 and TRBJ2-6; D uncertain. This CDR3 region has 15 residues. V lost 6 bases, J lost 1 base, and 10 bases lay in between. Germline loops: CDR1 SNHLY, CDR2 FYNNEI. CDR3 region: CASSQKASGANVLTF. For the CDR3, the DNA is TGTGCCAGCAGCCAAAAGGCATCTGGGGCCAACGTCCTGACTTTC.